This entry concerns a single TCR beta chain. Its antigen specificity is not known. The sequence runs out 3 residues before the end of the CDR3; the remainder is reconstructed from the germline J gene. The sample holds other DNA sequences that translate to the same CDR3. The CDR3 covers 12 residues, taking in both the cysteine and the phenylalanine. The DNA has 27 bases, all within the CDR3, and is read from base 1. The germline V gene encodes CDR1 SQVTM and CDR2 ANQGSEA. V lost 4 bases and J lost 1 base; the stretch between them is 7 bases long. Using the immunoSEQ assay, multiplex PCR amplified TCR beta CDR3 regions from an average of roughly 1,200 ng of genomic DNA per sample. Primer bias was corrected in the assay by using a complete synthetic TCR repertoire to establish an amplification baseline. Amplicons were sequenced on the Illumina platform. Concerning the study's data processing: Sequences were error-corrected by clustering with frequency ratios and a modified nearest-neighbor algorithm, then analyzed in the immunoSEQ Analyzer with IMGT gene definitions. At each rarefaction depth, TCR richness and evenness were averaged across 20 rarefaction repeats, and samples with fewer sequences than that depth were excluded. Relative abundances of V, D and J genes were compared between groups using Wilcoxon rank sum tests, with FDR correction applied. In the blinded duplicates, the intraclass correlation was approximately 96% for TCR richness and averaged about 80% across approximately 60 gene segments. TCRdb carries this immuneACCESS record with in-frame sequences only. Its versions omit some clonotypes, under half of them owing to an unresolved V gene in the studies checked, with the rest unexplained. V and J calls and clone size are as listed in that table; D and trimming were resolved from the DNA. The record for this sample contains fewer than 30,000 clones. The ten largest make up roughly 6.8% of the sample.

The data are from a study of T cells in women clearing cervical HPV infection listed by TCRdb under 2018. At the level of the whole study: Cases were roughly 24 women with histologically confirmed HPV16-related CIN3 or worse, including a couple of invasive cancers. The controls were some 23 women whose single incident HPV16 infection cleared within 12 months with no development of precancer or cancer. Blood from cases was drawn at the visit where the lesion was first identified, while blood from controls was drawn once the infection was no longer detected. Among cases, blood sampling came a median of almost 150 days after lesion detection, with an interquartile range of roughly 85 to 230 days. Because only a few women had HLA typing data, the possibility that HLA type acted as a confounder could not be ruled out. Nested within Costa Rica's Guanacaste HPV Natural History Study, an exploratory proof-of-principle case-control study compared TCR repertoires across cervical HPV16 outcomes. Cases and controls were matched on year of sample collection and on age within five years. Cases had a median age of almost 35 years compared with more than 37 for controls, and baseline characteristics showed no significant differences between the groups. In the parent cohort, around 10,000 women aged 18 or older were enrolled in Guanacaste, Costa Rica, during 1993 to 1994 and were followed for over six years. As quality controls, five blinded duplicates were added to each group, bringing the total to about 60 samples made up of approximately 50 participants and around 10 replicates. What the research found in general, with its limitations: The cross-sectional design could not show whether the associations came before the infection or were a result of it, and neither effector/memory subsets nor HPV-specific T cells were isolated. Because the number of T cells in each sample was unknown, differences in richness could reflect differing T-cell content rather than repertoire biology. Cases were distinguished from controls with an estimated AUC of approximately 0.8 by random forest classifiers combining richness and V gene abundances. CIN3+ cases had significantly higher TCR repertoire richness than controls across sequencing depths, but evenness did not differ between the groups. Cases had lower TRBV6-7 relative abundance than controls (approximately 0.11% versus 0.16%; Bonferroni P = 0.0008).

Every participant had a single incident cervical HPV16 infection, and prevalent HPV16 infections were excluded. Cervical HPV DNA was detected with MY09/MY11 PCR, and genotyping was done by dot-blot hybridization. Fifteen mL of heparinized blood were centrifuged, and the buffy coat was split into aliquots, frozen at -30 degrees C, and then kept at -80 degrees C. QIAGEN kits were used to extract genomic DNA from buffy coat specimens. Specimen: blood buffy coat. The chain was built from TRBV29-1 and TRBJ1-1; TRBD1 might be the D gene, on 5 matching bases. This receptor was taken from a woman aged 18 to 69 with a cervical HPV16 infection that either progressed to CIN3+ or cleared (not recorded which). CDR3 loop: CSVGQGNTEAFF. CDR3 DNA (partial): TGCAGCGTTGGCCAGGGGAACACTGAA.